A single sample is the source of the 26 T cell receptor beta chains below, sequenced in a study of glioma-infiltrating T cells after dendritic cell vaccination. Time point reported: after dendritic cell vaccination, including at tumor progression/relapse. The assay was immunoSEQ multiplex PCR, and TCRdb's table has in-frame clones only and misses some. The sample records tens of thousands of clones, roughly 84% being singletons. The sequencing used blood, collected after dendritic cell vaccination. Receptors were obtained from a human donor with glioblastoma.

The chain carries TRBV6-5 and TRBJ2-7; D remains ambiguous. V gave up 2 bases and J gave up 7 bases, with 6 bases separating them. The CDR3 contains 11 residues. Germline V gene sequence: CDR1 MNHEY, CDR2 SVGAGI. Here the CDR3 reads CASSYLGEQYF. The CDR3 nucleotides read TGTGCCAGCAGTTACCTAGGAGAGCAGTACTTC.

The chain couples TRBV6-5 to TRBJ2-7; no definite D call. Per the germline V gene, CDR1 is MNHEY and CDR2 is SVGAGI. The germline V and J ends were trimmed by 2 bases and 1 base, with 9 bases remaining between them. This CDR3 spans 14 amino acids. Written as DNA, the CDR3 is TGTGCCAGCAGTTACGAACGGTCTTCCTACGAGCAGTACTTC. Translation gives CASSYERSSYEQYF.

The CDR3 nucleotides are TGCGCCAGCAGCTTGGTACCAGACCAAGAGACCCAGTACTTC. The encoded protein is CASSLVPDQETQYF. The chain combines TRBV5-1 with TRBJ2-5; D uncertain. The V gene's germline CDR1 is SGHRS and CDR2 YFSETQ. The CDR3 sequence is 14 residues long. V lost 0 bases, J lost 0 bases, and 6 bases lay in between. Filled out from reference TRBV5-1 and TRBJ2-5, the complete variable domain reads KAGVTQTPRYLIKTRGQQVTLSCSPISGHRSVSWYQQTPGQGLQFLFEYFSETQRNKGNFPGRFSGRQFSNSRSEMNVSTLELGDSALYLCASSLVPDQETQYFGPGTRLLVL.

V usage is TRBV7-9 and J usage is TRBJ1-4; TRBD1 agrees at 8 bases. This CDR3 is 14 amino acids long. CDR1 is SEHNR and CDR2 is FQNEAQ in the germline V gene (reference sequence). Germline trimming cut 1 base from V and 8 bases from J; bases unmatched to any gene: 3. The CDR3, as DNA: TGTGCCAGCAGCTTAGAACAGGGGGGAGAAAAACTGTTTTTT. This encodes CASSLEQGGEKLFF.

The rearrangement uses TRBV6-1 and TRBJ1-5, with D hard to call. Germline CDR1 and CDR2: MNHNS and SASEGT. The CDR3 extends over 15 amino acids. V was cut by 7 bases and J by 0 bases, with 13 bases left in between. Here the CDR3 DNA reads TGTGCCAGCACGTGGCAGGCTAATAGCAATCAGCCCCAGCATTTT. It specifies CASTWQANSNQPQHF.

This clone was seen more than once but under ten times. The chain joins TRBV19 to TRBJ1-5; 8 bases map to TRBD1. The CDR3 length is 15 residues. Germline values: CDR1 LNHDA, CDR2 SQIVND (reference sequence). Trimming cost V 2 bases and J 7 bases; bases outside gene matches: 7. The CDR3 here is CASSISRGLEQPQHF. The CDR3 nucleotides read TGTGCCAGTAGTATAAGCAGGGGGCTGGAGCAGCCCCAGCATTTT. The full variable domain, rest sourced from reference TRBV19 and TRBJ1-5, is DGGITQSPKYLFRKEGQNVTLSCEQNLNHDAMYWYRQDPGQGLRLIYYSQIVNDFQKGDIAEGYSVSREKKESFPLTVTSAQKNPTAFYLCASSISRGLEQPQHFGDGTRLSIL.

The gene calls are TRBV19 and TRBJ1-2; no definite D call. Germline-derived CDR1 and CDR2 are LNHDA and SQIVND (reference sequence). The CDR3 is made up of 12 amino acids. Trimming removed 6 bases at V and 6 bases at J, with 11 bases between. DNA for the CDR3: TGTGCCAGTAGCATACTCGGGAATGGCTACACCTTC. This encodes CASSILGNGYTF.

The J gene is TRBJ2-5, the V gene TRBV7-6; D is perhaps TRBD2 (7 bases). The CDR3 is made up of 15 amino acids. The germline V gene has CDR1 SGHVS and CDR2 FNYEAQ. The germline V and J ends were trimmed by 1 base and 4 bases, with 13 bases remaining between them. Here the CDR3 reads CASSLGAGAGETQYF. CDR3 in DNA: TGTGCCAGCAGCTTAGGTGCGGGGGCCGGAGAGACCCAGTACTTC.

The V gene is TRBV2, the J gene TRBJ2-3; 9 bases are a match to TRBD1. Germline V CDR1 and CDR2: SNHLY, FYNNEI. The CDR3 covers 14 residues. J was trimmed by 4 bases and V by 8 bases; bases with no gene match: 7. The CDR3 spells CASSRDREADTQYF. CDR3 nucleotide sequence: TGTGCCAGCTCCCGGGACAGGGAGGCAGATACGCAGTATTTT.

This clone was recorded once. The rearrangement links TRBV5-1 to TRBJ2-5; possibly TRBD2 for D (6 bases). The germline CDR1 and CDR2 sequences are SGHRS and YFSETQ. The CDR3 has 15 amino acids. V lost 1 base and J lost 2, with 12 bases in between. CDR3 loop: CASSLFGGSQETQYF. For the CDR3, the DNA is TGCGCCAGCAGCTTGTTCGGGGGTTCACAAGAGACCCAGTACTTC.

The gene calls are TRBV10-2 and TRBJ2-1; the D gene is possibly TRBD2 (5 bases). This CDR3 region has 14 residues. Trimming left V 3 bases short and J 8 bases short, with 14 bases between. CDR1 WSHSY and CDR2 SAAADI come from the germline V gene. CDR3 in DNA: TGCGCCAGCAGTGATTTCACGGGGAGAGATGAGCAGTTCTTC. Translation: CASSDFTGRDEQFF.

The genes are TRBV6-1 and TRBJ1-5; the D gene is possibly TRBD1 (6 bases). The germline gives CDR1 MNHNS, CDR2 SASEGT. V lost 3 bases and J lost 5, with 14 bases in between. This CDR3 contains 15 residues. The CDR3 here is CASSDQGQHYQPQHF. Here the CDR3 DNA reads TGTGCCAGCAGTGACCAAGGACAGCATTATCAGCCCCAGCATTTT.

The chain couples TRBV7-2 to TRBJ1-6; D ambiguous. Germline V CDR1 and CDR2: SGHTA, FQGNSA. The V end lost 5 bases, the J end lost 8 bases, and 10 bases lay between the germline ends. The CDR3 contains 13 residues. In DNA form, the CDR3 reads TGTGCCAGCAGCCCGAGCCGAGATTCACCCCTCCACTTT. As protein: CASSPSRDSPLHF.

V usage is TRBV11-2 and J usage is TRBJ1-2, with 7 bases matching TRBD1. J gave up 7 bases and V 5 bases, and 7 bases lay outside the gene matches. This CDR3 has 13 residues. The germline V gene encodes CDR1 SGHAT and CDR2 FQNNGV. The CDR3 loop is CASSARTGAGYTF. The DNA for the CDR3 is TGTGCCAGCAGCGCCCGCACAGGGGCTGGCTACACCTTC.

This clone was counted once. The chain carries TRBV19 and TRBJ1-3; a possible D gene is TRBD1 (5 bases). The CDR3 runs to 16 residues. The V end was cut by 11 bases, the J end by 0 bases, with 20 bases between. CDR1 is LNHDA, CDR2 SQIVND, per germline (reference sequence). The CDR3 sequence is CASSTANIYSGNTIYF. In nucleotides, the CDR3 is TGTGCCTCATCGACAGCAAATATATACTCTGGAAACACCATATATTTT.

This chain joins TRBV11-3 and TRBJ1-1; D is unclear. The V end was cut by 3 bases, the J end by 6 bases, with 8 bases between. The CDR3 is made up of 12 amino acids. Germline V gene data show CDR1 as SGHNT and CDR2 as YENEEA. The DNA for the CDR3 is TGTGCCAGCAGCTTCCGGACTTCTGAAGCTTTCTTT. Translating it yields CASSFRTSEAFF.

The genes are TRBV27 and TRBJ2-7; D uncertain. Germline V gives CDR1 MNHEY, CDR2 SMNVEV (reference sequence). This CDR3 has 14 residues. Trimming pared 0 bases from V and 4 bases from J, leaving 10 bases between. CDR3 protein: CASSLSGDPYEQYF. The CDR3 DNA follows: TGTGCCAGCAGTTTATCGGGCGACCCATACGAGCAGTACTTC.

For the CDR3, the DNA is TGTGCCAGCAGATACAGGGGGATGAACACTGAAGCTTTCTTT. Encoded protein: CASRYRGMNTEAFF. The V and J genes are TRBV2 and TRBJ1-1; 8 bases align to TRBD1. Trimming cost V 6 bases and J 0 bases; bases outside gene matches: 3. CDR3 size: 14 residues. Germline-derived CDR1 and CDR2 are SNHLY and FYNNEI.

This sequence joins TRBV7-8 and TRBJ2-1; possibly TRBD1 for D (6 bases). Germline CDR1 and CDR2: SGHVS and FQNEAQ. The CDR3 has 14 amino acids. Between the trimmed V and J ends, which lost 5 bases and 4 bases, there was a span of 12 bases. The DNA of the CDR3 is TGTGCCAGCAGCCCCGGGACACCTTACAATGAGCAGTTCTTC. It yields the protein CASSPGTPYNEQFF.

The CDR3 loop is CASSLRGNSNQPQHF. Written as DNA, the CDR3 is TGTGCCAGCAGCTTAAGGGGAAATAGCAATCAGCCCCAGCATTTT. This rearrangement joins TRBV5-6 to TRBJ1-5, with D perhaps TRBD1 (5 bases). The CDR3 spans 15 residues. Germline V CDR1 and CDR2: SGHDT, YYEEEE. V was cut by 2 bases and J by 0 bases, with 9 bases left in between.

Only a few counts were recorded for this clone. CDR3 amino acids: CASTDRGGSSYEQYF. The CDR3 bases are TGTGCCAGCACCGACAGGGGGGGGAGCTCCTACGAGCAGTACTTC. This chain uses TRBV7-2 with TRBJ2-7; 9 bases fit TRBD1. The V segment lost 7 bases and the J segment 0 bases; nucleotides outside the gene matches: 7. Per the germline V gene, CDR1 is SGHTA and CDR2 is FQGNSA. This CDR3 has 15 amino acids. Looking up the rest from reference TRBV7-2 and TRBJ2-7 gives the full variable domain: GAGVSQSPSNKVTEKGKDVELRCDPISGHTALYWYRQSLGQGLEFLIYFQGNSAPDKSGLPSDRFSAERTGGSVSTLTIQRTQQEDSAVYLCASTDRGGSSYEQYFGPGTRLTVT.

The chain joins TRBV5-1 to TRBJ1-1; 8 bases fit TRBD1. CDR3 size: 14 residues. From germline, CDR1 is SGHRS and CDR2 YFSETQ. V was clipped by 5 bases and J by 4 bases; unmatched bases: 7. This CDR3 reads CASRLRTGPTEAFF. CDR3 coding DNA: TGCGCCAGCAGGCTTAGGACAGGGCCCACTGAAGCTTTCTTT.

This chain's CDR3 is CASGPERDTQYF. In DNA form, the CDR3 reads TGTGCTAGTGGTCCCGAGCGGGATACGCAGTATTTT. The gene calls are TRBV12-5 and TRBJ2-3, with TRBD2 as a possible D gene (5 bases). Germline CDR1 and CDR2: LGHNT and FRNRAP. Trimming removed 5 bases at V and 6 bases at J, with 9 bases between. This CDR3 has 12 amino acids.

V gene TRBV7-3 combines with J gene TRBJ2-2; TRBD1 matches at 8 bases. CDR1 SGHTA and CDR2 FQGTGA come from the germline V gene. The CDR3 length is 16 residues. The ends lost 4 bases at V and 1 base at J; junction bases unmatched: 5. DNA of the CDR3: TGTGCCAGCAGCTCCCTGGGGACAGGGAACACCGGGGAGCTGTTTTTT. This gives the protein CASSSLGTGNTGELFF.

The genes are TRBV9 and TRBJ2-7, with 8 bases identical to TRBD1. Germline V lookup: CDR1 SGDLS, CDR2 YYNGEE. The V segment lost 0 bases and the J segment 3 bases; nucleotides outside the gene matches: 5. This CDR3 has 15 amino acids. The CDR3 sequence: CASSVAETGVYEQYF. The CDR3 DNA reads as TGTGCCAGCAGCGTAGCTGAGACAGGGGTCTACGAGCAGTACTTC.

The gene calls are TRBV5-4 and TRBJ2-7; 7 bases fit TRBD1. V lost 4 bases to trimming and J lost 2 bases; unmatched junction nucleotides: 3. The CDR3 covers 13 residues. Germline CDR1 is SGHNT and CDR2 is YYREEE (reference sequence). The CDR3, as DNA: TGTGCCAGCAGCGGAGGACAGGCCTACGAGCAGTACTTC. It specifies CASSGGQAYEQYF. The full variable domain, completed using reference TRBV5-4 and TRBJ2-7, is ETGVTQSPTHLIKTRGQQVTLRCSSQSGHNTVSWYQQALGQGPQFIFQYYREEENGRGNFPPRFSGLQFPNYSSELNVNALELDDSALYLCASSGGQAYEQYFGPGTRLTVT.